The 22 T cell receptor beta chains reported below all come from one sample, sequenced in a study of beta chain features in type 1 diabetes. Study findings and constraints: Moderately but significantly shorter TCRB CDR3s were found in Type 1 diabetes patients in all four CD4+ subsets.

Antigen specificity for these receptors is unknown. Of the isolated RNA, all was reverse transcribed, and so the sequenced material was expressed TCRB transcripts. Profiling relied on immunoSEQ multiplex PCR, and the TCRdb table lists in-frame clones only, not all of them. The sample has approximately 240,000 clones; more than 15% are singletons. The sample consisted of naive CD4+ T cells from blood. The receptors stem from a man aged 25-45 years with type 1 diabetes.

The chain carries TRBV21-1 and TRBJ2-7. TRBV21-1 is assigned pseudogene status. CDR3 size: 15 residues. The CDR3 DNA follows: TGTGCCAGCAGCAAAGTTACGCAACCAACCTACGAGCAGTACTTC. It translates to CASSKVTQPTYEQYF.

The chain couples TRBV7-2 to TRBJ1-4; D unresolved. The germline V gene has CDR1 SGHTA and CDR2 FQGNSA. Trimming stripped 4 bases from V and 10 bases from J, with 10 bases between. The CDR3 totals 12 residues. CDR3 DNA: TGTGCCAGCAGCTCCCCGGCTGGAAAACTGTTTTTT. It codes for CASSSPAGKLFF. The entire variable domain, with the rest obtained from reference TRBV7-2 and TRBJ1-4, is as follows: GAGVSQSPSNKVTEKGKDVELRCDPISGHTALYWYRQSLGQGLEFLIYFQGNSAPDKSGLPSDRFSAERTGGSVSTLTIQRTQQEDSAVYLCASSSPAGKLFFGSGTQLSVL.

The chain joins TRBV7-2 to TRBJ2-7; no clear D gene. Germline CDR1 and CDR2: SGHTA and FQGNSA. The CDR3 runs to 15 residues. Trimming left V 5 bases short and J 0 bases short, with 14 bases between. For the CDR3, the DNA is TGTGCCAGCAGCCCCAGACCTGTGAGCTCCTACGAGCAGTACTTC. Residues: CASSPRPVSSYEQYF.

This clone has just a few counts. The V call is TRBV11-2, the J call TRBJ2-1; D gene ambiguous. Per germline, CDR1 SGHAT and CDR2 FQNNGV. This CDR3 is built from 13 residues. Trimming shortened V by 2 bases and J by 4 bases, and 6 bases separated the two germline ends. This chain's CDR3 is CASSLTVYNEQFF. The CDR3 DNA reads as TGTGCCAGCAGCTTAACCGTTTACAATGAGCAGTTCTTC.

This clone was counted between two and nine times. The chain couples TRBV7-2 to TRBJ2-7, with D perhaps being TRBD1 or TRBD2 (5 bases each). The V gene lost 4 bases and the J gene lost 7 bases, with 20 bases spanning the gap. The CDR3 sequence is 15 residues long. Per germline, CDR1 SGHTA and CDR2 FQGNSA. This CDR3 reads CASSYSGTGSLEQYF. CDR3 DNA sequence: TGTGCCAGCAGCTACTCCGGGACGGGAAGTCTAGAGCAGTACTTC.

This clone came up a few times. This chain connects TRBV30 to TRBJ1-5; TRBD1 agrees at 11 bases. The V gene end was trimmed by 0 bases and the J gene end by 0 bases; junction bases not matched to a gene: 7. This CDR3 is built from 18 residues. Germline CDR1 is GTSNPN and CDR2 is SVGIG (reference sequence). CDR3 coding DNA: TGTGCCTGGAGTGTACAAGGGACAGGGGGATATAGCAATCAGCCCCAGCATTTT. Its protein is CAWSVQGTGGYSNQPQHF.

The table lists this clone with a few counts. V is TRBV30 and J is TRBJ1-1; 9 bases match TRBD1. The CDR3 loop spans 13 amino acids. J gave up 4 bases and V 5 bases, and 5 bases lay outside the gene matches. CDR1 is GTSNPN, CDR2 SVGIG, per germline (reference sequence). Here the CDR3 DNA reads TGTGCCTGGGGGGGACAGGGAGGCACTGAAGCTTTCTTT. Protein: CAWGGQGGTEAFF. The entire variable domain, with the rest obtained from reference TRBV30 and TRBJ1-1, is as follows: SQTIHQWPATLVQPVGSPLSLECTVEGTSNPNLYWYRQAAGRGLQLLFYSVGIGQISSEVPQNLSASRPQDRQFILSSKKLLLSDSGFYLCAWGGQGGTEAFFGQGTRLTVV.

This clone was counted between two and nine times. The chain couples TRBV29-1 to TRBJ2-5; 8 bases match TRBD1. V shed 6 bases and J 0 bases; nucleotides not matched to a gene: 3. The V gene's germline CDR1 is SQVTM and CDR2 ANQGSEA. This CDR3 comprises 13 residues. Written as DNA, the CDR3 is TGCAGCGTGCACAGGGGGTACCAAGAGACCCAGTACTTC. It yields the protein CSVHRGYQETQYF.

The genes are TRBV7-9 and TRBJ2-5; 10 positions agree with TRBD2. CDR3 length equals 14 residues. Trimming removed 1 base from V and 4 bases from J; junction bases left unmatched: 0. Germline CDR1 SEHNR, CDR2 FQNEAQ (reference sequence). CDR3 coding DNA: TGTGCCAGCAGCTTAGGACTAGCGGGAGAGACCCAGTACTTC. Its translation is CASSLGLAGETQYF.

In its sample, this clone was seen a few times. The chain employs TRBV7-2 and TRBJ2-3; D perhaps matches TRBD2 (6 bases). The CDR3 is 15 residues long. V gave up 5 bases and J gave up 4 bases, with 16 bases separating them. Germline V gene sequence: CDR1 SGHTA, CDR2 FQGNSA. This CDR3 is CASSPRRAVADTQYF. CDR3 sequence (DNA): TGTGCCAGCAGCCCAAGGAGGGCCGTCGCAGATACGCAGTATTTT.

This clone was picked up a small number of times. The chain links TRBV28 to TRBJ2-3; TRBD2 might be the D (7 bases). The CDR3 has 15 residues. The V end lost 8 bases, the J end lost 5 bases, and 20 bases lay between the germline ends. Germline V CDR1 and CDR2: MDHEN, SYDVKM. The CDR3 bases are TGTGCCAGCCCTAGAGCGGGGACACCTGGAGATACGCAGTATTTT. It yields the protein CASPRAGTPGDTQYF.

This clone came up a few times. J is TRBJ1-1 and V is TRBV10-3, with D hard to call. This CDR3 has 11 amino acids. Germline CDR1 reads ENHRY; CDR2 reads SYGVKD. Trimming cost V 2 bases and J 3 bases, with 1 base left between them. This CDR3 reads CAISEDTEAFF. The CDR3 region has the DNA TGTGCCATCAGTGAGGACACTGAAGCTTTCTTT.

The J gene is TRBJ2-7, the V gene TRBV7-9; 10 bases are shared with TRBD1. CDR3 size: 16 residues. V was pared by 5 bases and J by 5 bases, with 12 bases of the junction left unmatched. Germline CDR1 reads SEHNR; CDR2 reads FQNEAQ (reference sequence). CDR3 protein: CASSDQSRDRGHEQYF. The CDR3 nucleotides are TGTGCCAGCAGCGATCAAAGTAGGGACAGGGGCCACGAGCAGTACTTC.

The J gene is TRBJ2-5, the V gene TRBV5-4; TRBD2 might be the D (5 bases). Trimming took off 4 bases at V and 7 bases at J, with 14 bases between the two ends. The CDR3 spans 13 residues. From germline, CDR1 is SGHNT and CDR2 YYREEE (reference sequence). CDR3 DNA: TGTGCCAGCAGCCTCCCAGCGGATCGGACCCAGTACTTC. Translated: CASSLPADRTQYF. Supplemented by reference TRBV5-4 and TRBJ2-5, the full variable domain reads ETGVTQSPTHLIKTRGQQVTLRCSSQSGHNTVSWYQQALGQGPQFIFQYYREEENGRGNFPPRFSGLQFPNYSSELNVNALELDDSALYLCASSLPADRTQYFGPGTRLLVL.

This clone has just a few counts. The chain uses TRBV29-1 and TRBJ2-3; D is unclear. The CDR3 has 10 residues. Trimming took 8 bases from V and 1 from J, leaving 4 bases between them. CDR1 and CDR2 from the germline V gene are SQVTM and ANQGSEA. The DNA for the CDR3 is TGCAGCTCCCGCACAGATACGCAGTATTTT. It is translated as CSSRTDTQYF.

Only a few counts were recorded for this clone. V and J are TRBV25-1 and TRBJ2-7; the match to TRBD1 covers 8 bases. This CDR3 region has 12 residues. Losses at the gene ends were 5 bases for V and 5 bases for J; bases not matched to a gene: 2. CDR1 and CDR2 (germline): MGHDK, SYGVNS. The CDR3 coding sequence is TGTGCCAGCAGTCCGACAGGGGACGAGCAGTACTTC. It is translated as CASSPTGDEQYF.

The genes are TRBV16 and TRBJ2-5, with a tentative D call TRBD1 (5 bases). Looked up from germline, CDR1 is KGHSY and CDR2 is FQNENV. Trimming took 5 bases from V and 2 from J, leaving 9 bases between them. The CDR3 loop spans 13 amino acids. The CDR3 DNA reads as TGTGCCAGCAGCTCTAACAGGCAAGAGACCCAGTACTTC. Amino acids: CASSSNRQETQYF.

This sequence joins TRBV7-2 and TRBJ2-1; D is unclear. Germline V lookup: CDR1 SGHTA, CDR2 FQGNSA. The CDR3 spans 14 residues. V gave up 0 bases and J gave up 2 bases, with 5 bases separating them. CDR3 sequence (DNA): TGTGCCAGCAGCTTAGCAATCGCCTACAATGAGCAGTTCTTC. Encoded protein: CASSLAIAYNEQFF.

The CDR3 is CSVGSLQRQNTEAFF. The CDR3 DNA sequence: TGCAGCGTTGGCTCCCTGCAAAGGCAGAACACTGAAGCTTTCTTT. The rearrangement joins TRBV29-1 to TRBJ1-1; D not certain. Germline assignment: CDR1 SQVTM and CDR2 ANQGSEA. The CDR3 consists of 15 residues. V was clipped by 4 bases and J by 1 base, with 16 bases between them.

This clone was counted only a few times. The chain carries TRBV18 and TRBJ2-1; D is possibly TRBD1 (5 bases). Germline V gives CDR1 KGHSH, CDR2 LQKENI. V lost 3 bases and J lost 9, with 6 bases in between. The CDR3 covers 11 residues. The CDR3 sequence is CASSPTGEQFF. The CDR3 coding sequence is TGTGCCAGCTCACCTACAGGTGAGCAGTTCTTC.

This rearrangement joins TRBV4-1 to TRBJ2-3; D might be TRBD2 (6 bases). The CDR3 sequence is 15 residues long. V shed 4 bases and J shed 2 bases, with 13 bases lying between them. Germline V gene lookup returns CDR1 MGHRA and CDR2 YSYEKL. CDR3 sequence (DNA): TGCGCCAGCAGCCTCATTAGCGGTGTCACAGATACGCAGTATTTT. This codes for CASSLISGVTDTQYF.

The rearrangement uses TRBV5-1 and TRBJ2-3; 10 positions agree with TRBD2. This CDR3 is built from 15 residues. The junction had 4 bases not matched to a gene; V was cut back by 4 bases and J by 2 bases. Germline values: CDR1 SGHRS, CDR2 YFSETQ. CDR3 sequence reads: CASSHGLAATDTQYF. CDR3 nucleotides: TGCGCCAGCAGCCACGGACTAGCGGCCACAGATACGCAGTATTTT.